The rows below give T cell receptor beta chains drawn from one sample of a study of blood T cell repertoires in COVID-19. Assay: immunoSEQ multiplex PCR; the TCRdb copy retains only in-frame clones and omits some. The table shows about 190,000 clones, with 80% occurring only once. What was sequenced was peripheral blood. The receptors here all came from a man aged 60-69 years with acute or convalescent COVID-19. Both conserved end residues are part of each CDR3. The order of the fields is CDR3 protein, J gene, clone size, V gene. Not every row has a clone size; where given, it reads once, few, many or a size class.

CDR3 protein: CASRGLAASSYNEQFF; J gene: TRBJ2-1; clone size: -; V gene: TRBV27
CDR3 protein: CASRRTRETQYF; J gene: TRBJ2-5; clone size: -; V gene: TRBV2
CDR3 protein: CAWGISGRAYNEQFF; J gene: TRBJ2-1; clone size: -; V gene: TRBV30
CDR3 protein: CASSLMTGGETQYF; J gene: TRBJ2-5; clone size: -; V gene: TRBV5-1
CDR3 protein: CASSLETTDTQYF; J gene: TRBJ2-3; clone size: once; V gene: TRBV5-1
CDR3 protein: CASSYSGTGRTGELFF; J gene: TRBJ2-2; clone size: -; V gene: TRBV6-5
CDR3 protein: CAISEGMGAAGYTF; J gene: TRBJ1-2; clone size: -; V gene: TRBV10-3
CDR3 protein: CASSLVTGRTGELFF; J gene: TRBJ2-2; clone size: once; V gene: TRBV5-5
CDR3 protein: CASSQDPLQGAGYNEQFF; J gene: TRBJ2-1; clone size: -; V gene: TRBV4-2
CDR3 protein: CASRVTGREYNEQFF; J gene: TRBJ2-1; clone size: once; V gene: TRBV7-3
CDR3 protein: CASSKVQGGSYEQYF; J gene: TRBJ2-7; clone size: -; V gene: TRBV21-1
CDR3 protein: CASSPGTSGNTDTQYF; J gene: TRBJ2-3; clone size: -; V gene: TRBV5-8
CDR3 protein: CASIYSYTGELFF; J gene: TRBJ2-2; clone size: -; V gene: TRBV2
CDR3 protein: CASTTLAGGTNEQFF; J gene: TRBJ2-1; clone size: -; V gene: TRBV19
CDR3 protein: CAISERGLAGGHF; J gene: TRBJ2-3; clone size: -; V gene: TRBV10-3
CDR3 protein: CASSPGLAGGLNEQFF; J gene: TRBJ2-1; clone size: -; V gene: TRBV7-2
CDR3 protein: CASSPQGGNQPQHF; J gene: TRBJ1-5; clone size: -; V gene: TRBV2
CDR3 protein: CASSAVPGALDGYTF; J gene: TRBJ1-2; clone size: -; V gene: TRBV9
CDR3 protein: CASSQTGQETQYF; J gene: TRBJ2-5; clone size: few; V gene: TRBV2
CDR3 protein: CASSNRQGNSNQPQHF; J gene: TRBJ1-5; clone size: -; V gene: TRBV19
CDR3 protein: CATSPREGAATGANVLTF; J gene: TRBJ2-6; clone size: -; V gene: TRBV15
CDR3 protein: CASSQDGQNYGYTF; J gene: TRBJ1-2; clone size: -; V gene: TRBV4-1
CDR3 protein: CASSLVGGPSGSEQFF; J gene: TRBJ2-1; clone size: -; V gene: TRBV7-2
CDR3 protein: CASSRDRVANVLTF; J gene: TRBJ2-6; clone size: few; V gene: TRBV5-1
CDR3 protein: CATSNTGADTQYF; J gene: TRBJ2-3; clone size: -; V gene: TRBV15
CDR3 protein: CASSSSSGGTGTGELFF; J gene: TRBJ2-2; clone size: -; V gene: TRBV6-2/TRBV6-3
CDR3 protein: CASSSPGQGNEKLFF; J gene: TRBJ1-4; clone size: -; V gene: TRBV5-1
CDR3 protein: CASSTAGLGSYEQYF; J gene: TRBJ2-7; clone size: -; V gene: TRBV5-1
CDR3 protein: CASSLVGGFVNTEAFF; J gene: TRBJ1-1; clone size: -; V gene: TRBV11-2
CDR3 protein: CASSSSGQGNQPQHF; J gene: TRBJ1-5; clone size: -; V gene: TRBV11-2
CDR3 protein: CAISPRQGATNEKLFF; J gene: TRBJ1-4; clone size: -; V gene: TRBV10-3
CDR3 protein: CSVLGASGANVLTF; J gene: TRBJ2-6; clone size: -; V gene: TRBV29-1
CDR3 protein: CASSSASGRQETQYF; J gene: TRBJ2-5; clone size: -; V gene: TRBV5-1
CDR3 protein: CASGLVLGLAGEGDYNEQFF; J gene: TRBJ2-1; clone size: -; V gene: TRBV12-5
CDR3 protein: CASSRDRISGNTIYF; J gene: TRBJ1-3; clone size: -; V gene: TRBV18
CDR3 protein: CASSMGLRETQYF; J gene: TRBJ2-5; clone size: many; V gene: TRBV7-3
CDR3 protein: CASSAGLAGIGDTQYF; J gene: TRBJ2-3; clone size: few; V gene: TRBV9
CDR3 protein: CASSHGFFGNTEAFF; J gene: TRBJ1-1; clone size: -; V gene: TRBV4-2
CDR3 protein: CASRLAGRNQETQYF; J gene: TRBJ2-5; clone size: -; V gene: TRBV7-2
CDR3 protein: CASSLGTVYSPLHF; J gene: TRBJ1-6; clone size: -; V gene: TRBV27
CDR3 protein: CASSFSGLTYEQYF; J gene: TRBJ2-7; clone size: -; V gene: TRBV5-4
CDR3 protein: CASSRGVTGGTPLYEQYF; J gene: TRBJ2-7; clone size: -; V gene: TRBV4-1
CDR3 protein: CASSLFEGNQPQHF; J gene: TRBJ1-5; clone size: -; V gene: TRBV5-1
CDR3 protein: CAIRAGTSLNVLTF; J gene: TRBJ2-6; clone size: -; V gene: TRBV10-3
CDR3 protein: CASSLPGNYGYTF; J gene: TRBJ1-2; clone size: -; V gene: TRBV28
CDR3 protein: CASSSWGENSPLHF; J gene: TRBJ1-6; clone size: -; V gene: TRBV11-2
CDR3 protein: CASGGQGLDYGYTF; J gene: TRBJ1-2; clone size: -; V gene: TRBV2
CDR3 protein: CASSKASKKTALHF; J gene: TRBJ1-6; clone size: -; V gene: TRBV21-1
CDR3 protein: CASSQDGRGAGGGNTGELFF; J gene: TRBJ2-2; clone size: -; V gene: TRBV4-1
CDR3 protein: CASSGKTGTSHHNEQFF; J gene: TRBJ2-1; clone size: -; V gene: TRBV5-8
CDR3 protein: CASSLRWDNEQFF; J gene: TRBJ2-1; clone size: -; V gene: TRBV7-3
CDR3 protein: CASSSGSLNEKLFF; J gene: TRBJ1-4; clone size: -; V gene: TRBV5-1
CDR3 protein: CASGGRGPNSPLHF; J gene: TRBJ1-6; clone size: -; V gene: TRBV12-5
CDR3 protein: CATSETGLGNEQFF; J gene: TRBJ2-1; clone size: -; V gene: TRBV24-1
CDR3 protein: CASSLTGTGGYEKLFF; J gene: TRBJ1-4; clone size: -; V gene: TRBV5-1
CDR3 protein: CASSQGTVSNQPQHF; J gene: TRBJ1-5; clone size: -; V gene: TRBV4-2
CDR3 protein: CASSQVPSGSKYTDTQYF; J gene: TRBJ2-3; clone size: -; V gene: TRBV4-2
CDR3 protein: CSATGDRGYTF; J gene: TRBJ1-2; clone size: once; V gene: TRBV20-1
CDR3 protein: CASSSRGSPRDYGYTF; J gene: TRBJ1-2; clone size: -; V gene: TRBV19